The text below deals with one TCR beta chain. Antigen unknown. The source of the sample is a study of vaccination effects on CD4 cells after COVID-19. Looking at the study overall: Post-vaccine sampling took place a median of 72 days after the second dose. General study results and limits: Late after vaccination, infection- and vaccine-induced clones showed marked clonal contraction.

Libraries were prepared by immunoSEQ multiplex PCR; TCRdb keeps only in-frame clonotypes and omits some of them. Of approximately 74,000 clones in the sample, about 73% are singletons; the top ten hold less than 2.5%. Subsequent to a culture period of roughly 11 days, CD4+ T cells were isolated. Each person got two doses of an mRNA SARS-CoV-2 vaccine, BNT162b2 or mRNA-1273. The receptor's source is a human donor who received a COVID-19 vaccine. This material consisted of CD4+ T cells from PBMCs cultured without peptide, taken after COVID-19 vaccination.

As DNA, the CDR3 is TGTGCCAGCTCGGTTTTCAACTATGGCTACACCTTC. Translated, it gives CASSVFNYGYTF. The chain has TRBV9 and TRBJ1-2, with D unclear. The CDR3 covers 12 residues. Germline V gene data show CDR1 as SGDLS and CDR2 as YYNGEE. V lost 7 bases, J lost 2 bases, and 9 bases lay in between.